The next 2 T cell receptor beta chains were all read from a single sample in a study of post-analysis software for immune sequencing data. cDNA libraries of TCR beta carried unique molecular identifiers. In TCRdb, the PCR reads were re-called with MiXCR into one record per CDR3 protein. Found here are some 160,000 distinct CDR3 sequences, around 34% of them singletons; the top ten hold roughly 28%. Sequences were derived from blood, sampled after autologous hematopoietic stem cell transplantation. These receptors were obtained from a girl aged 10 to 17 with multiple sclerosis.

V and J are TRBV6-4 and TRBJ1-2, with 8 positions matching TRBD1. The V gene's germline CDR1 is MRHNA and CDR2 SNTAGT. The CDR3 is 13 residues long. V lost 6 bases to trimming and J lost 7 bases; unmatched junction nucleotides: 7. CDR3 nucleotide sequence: TGTGCCAGCAGGGGGCCAGGGGGCCGTGGCTACACCTTC. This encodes CASRGPGGRGYTF.

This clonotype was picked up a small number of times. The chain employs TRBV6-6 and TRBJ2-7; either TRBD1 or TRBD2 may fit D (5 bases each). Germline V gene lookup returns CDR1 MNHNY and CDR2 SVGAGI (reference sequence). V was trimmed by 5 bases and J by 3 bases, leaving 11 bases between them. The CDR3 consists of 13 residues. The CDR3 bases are TGTGCCAGCAGTAACCGGGACCTCTACGAGCAGTACTTC. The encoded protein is CASSNRDLYEQYF.